These 28 T cell receptor beta chains share one sample of origin, sequenced in a study of blood T cell repertoires in COVID-19. TCRdb's table, derived via immunoSEQ multiplex PCR, lists solely in-frame clones and lacks some. The data show around 130,000 clones, about 82% seen once. Sequencing used peripheral blood. Every receptor here comes from a man in his 60s with active or convalescent COVID-19.

This chain links TRBV6-1 with TRBJ1-1; a weak D match, TRBD1 (5 bases). Trimming took off 5 bases at V and 5 bases at J, with 15 bases between the two ends. The length of the CDR3 is 14 residues. Germline lookup yields CDR1 MNHNS and CDR2 SASEGT. The CDR3 is CASSYSGGETEAFF. CDR3 nucleotide sequence: TGTGCCAGCAGTTATTCGGGGGGAGAGACTGAAGCTTTCTTT.

V usage is TRBV14 and J usage is TRBJ2-3; 9 bases line up with TRBD2. V gave up 0 bases and J gave up 6 bases; unmatched junction bases: 10. The CDR3 is 17 amino acids. The germline V gene has CDR1 SGHDN and CDR2 FVKESK. This CDR3 is CASSQEPAGGLWDTQYF. In DNA form, the CDR3 reads TGTGCCAGCAGCCAAGAACCAGCGGGAGGACTTTGGGATACGCAGTATTTT.

The sample holds a few counts of this clone. The chain is built from TRBV2 and TRBJ2-2; 8 bases align to TRBD1. CDR1 is SNHLY and CDR2 is FYNNEI in the germline V gene. V lost 5 bases to trimming and J lost 3 bases; unmatched junction nucleotides: 8. The CDR3 is 16 residues long. DNA of the CDR3: TGTGCCAGCAGTCCCTTAGGGACAGGCTACACCGGGGAGCTGTTTTTT. Translation gives CASSPLGTGYTGELFF.

The V gene is TRBV29-1, the J gene TRBJ2-2, with TRBD2 as a possible D gene (6 bases). The CDR3 contains 13 residues. Trimming removed 7 bases at V and 4 bases at J, with 13 bases between. Germline V gives CDR1 SQVTM, CDR2 ANQGSEA. CDR3 nucleotides: TGCAGCGCCCACGGGGGAGCCACCGGGGAGCTGTTTTTT. Translation: CSAHGGATGELFF.

This clone was detected only a few times. This sequence joins TRBV30 and TRBJ1-6; 8 positions match TRBD1. The CDR3 has 14 residues. Looked up from germline, CDR1 is GTSNPN and CDR2 is SVGIG (reference sequence). After removal of 4 bases from V and 9 bases from J, the junction contained 8 bases not matched to a gene. The CDR3 loop is CAWTRTGYGSPLHF. In nucleotides, the CDR3 is TGTGCCTGGACCCGGACAGGGTATGGTTCACCCCTCCACTTT.

The chain recombines TRBV12-3 or TRBV12-4 with TRBJ2-3; 7 bases map to TRBD1. V was pared by 6 bases and J by 4 bases, with 4 bases of the junction left unmatched. The CDR3 totals 13 residues. CDR3 sequence (DNA): TGTGCCAGCAGCCGACAGGGCCCAGATACGCAGTATTTT. It yields the protein CASSRQGPDTQYF.

This clone was recorded once. V is TRBV5-4 and J is TRBJ2-5; 10 positions agree with TRBD1. The junction had 8 bases not matched to a gene; V was cut back by 1 base and J by 5 bases. The CDR3 totals 16 residues. CDR1 is SGHNT, CDR2 YYREEE, per germline (reference sequence). This chain's CDR3 is CASSLSTGGAGETQYF. The CDR3, as DNA: TGTGCCAGCAGCTTGTCGACAGGGGGCGCCGGTGAGACCCAGTACTTC. The complete variable domain, with remaining parts taken from reference TRBV5-4 and TRBJ2-5, reads ETGVTQSPTHLIKTRGQQVTLRCSSQSGHNTVSWYQQALGQGPQFIFQYYREEENGRGNFPPRFSGLQFPNYSSELNVNALELDDSALYLCASSLSTGGAGETQYFGPGTRLLVL.

The chain recombines TRBV11-2 with TRBJ2-1; 7 bases are a match to TRBD1. V was clipped by 6 bases and J by 4 bases; unmatched bases: 3. Germline values: CDR1 SGHAT, CDR2 FQNNGV. The CDR3 consists of 13 residues. This CDR3 is CASSRQGYNEQFF. CDR3 nucleotides: TGTGCCAGCAGTAGACAGGGATACAATGAGCAGTTCTTC.

This clone has more than one count but fewer than ten. This CDR3 reads CASSETDSFAEQFF. The CDR3 region has the DNA TGTGCCAGCAGCGAGACGGACTCGTTCGCTGAGCAGTTCTTC. V usage is TRBV11-1 and J usage is TRBJ2-1; TRBD2 is a possible D gene (5 bases). From germline, CDR1 is SGHAT and CDR2 FQDESV (reference sequence). V shed 5 bases and J shed 9 bases, with 17 bases lying between them. The CDR3 consists of 14 residues. Supplemented by reference TRBV11-1 and TRBJ2-1, the full variable domain reads EAEVAQSPRYKITEKSQAVAFWCDPISGHATLYWYRQILGQGPELLVQFQDESVVDDSQLPKDRFSAERLKGVDSTLKIQPAELGDSAMYLCASSETDSFAEQFFGPGTRLTVL.

The V gene is TRBV4-3, the J gene TRBJ2-3, with TRBD2 matching over 7 bases. Germline loops: CDR1 LGHNA, CDR2 YSLEER. Germline trimming cut 1 base from V and 4 bases from J; bases unmatched to any gene: 2. This CDR3 has 14 amino acids. In DNA form, the CDR3 reads TGCGCCAGCAGCCAAGCACTAGCGTCAGATACGCAGTATTTT. It codes for CASSQALASDTQYF.

The genes are TRBV7-7 and TRBJ2-7; unclear D gene. V lost 1 base and J 0 bases, leaving 13 bases between the germline ends. Germline lookup yields CDR1 SSHAT and CDR2 FNYEAQ (reference sequence). CDR3 length equals 16 residues. The CDR3 region has the DNA TGTGCCAGCAGCTTAGGGCCCCCGGGTCCCTCCTACGAGCAGTACTTC. Its protein is CASSLGPPGPSYEQYF.

The chain couples TRBV24-1 to TRBJ2-3, with D tentatively TRBD2 (5 bases). Germline V gene data show CDR1 as KGHDR and CDR2 as SFDVKD. The CDR3 has 15 amino acids. Trimming stripped 5 bases from V and 0 bases from J, with 11 bases between. CDR3 in amino acids: CATSGTRESTDTQYF. In DNA form, the CDR3 reads TGTGCCACCAGTGGAACTAGGGAGAGCACAGATACGCAGTATTTT.

In this sample, this clone turned up a few times. V usage is TRBV10-2 and J usage is TRBJ1-1, with 10 positions matching TRBD1. Per the germline V gene, CDR1 is WSHSY and CDR2 is SAAADI. V trimming: 4 bases; J trimming: 0 bases; junction bases outside the gene matches: 5. This CDR3 is 16 amino acids long. CDR3 in DNA: TGCGCCAGCAGTGCGGACAGGGGGGCTGTGAACACTGAAGCTTTCTTT. Translation gives CASSADRGAVNTEAFF.

The rearrangement joins TRBV7-6 to TRBJ2-1; 7 bases match TRBD2. Looked up from germline, CDR1 is SGHVS and CDR2 is FNYEAQ. The CDR3 spans 13 residues. The ends lost 1 base at V and 12 bases at J; junction bases unmatched: 6. The CDR3 sequence is CASSLEVWEGQFF. As DNA, the CDR3 is TGTGCCAGCAGCTTAGAGGTATGGGAGGGGCAGTTCTTC.

The rearrangement links TRBV3-1 (or the pseudogene TRBV3-2) to TRBJ2-3; weak D call: TRBD1 (6 bases). The CDR3 spans 16 residues. The germline V gene encodes CDR1 LGHDT and CDR2 YNNKEL (reference sequence). Trimming took off 0 bases at V and 1 base at J, with 11 bases between the two ends. The CDR3 DNA reads TGTGCCAGCAGCCAAGATGGGGGCAGCCGCACAGATACGCAGTATTTT. Amino acids: CASSQDGGSRTDTQYF.

This sequence joins TRBV18 and TRBJ1-2, with 7 bases that match TRBD1. Germline assignment: CDR1 KGHSH and CDR2 LQKENI. The CDR3 sequence is 14 residues long. V shed 2 bases, J shed 8 bases, and the junction held 8 bases outside the gene matches. The CDR3 region has the DNA TGTGCCAGCTCACCAGGTGACAGGGTCGAGGGCTACACCTTC. This codes for CASSPGDRVEGYTF.

This clone came up a few times. The chain is built from TRBV12-3 or TRBV12-4 and TRBJ2-7, with 9 nucleotides matching TRBD1. The CDR3 has 12 amino acids. The ends lost 5 bases at V and 5 bases at J; junction bases unmatched: 1. CDR3 in DNA: TGTGCCAGCAGTCGGACAGGGGACGAGCAGTACTTC. It encodes CASSRTGDEQYF.

The genes are TRBV30 and TRBJ2-1, with 10 bases that match TRBD2. Germline CDR1 and CDR2: GTSNPN and SVGIG (reference sequence). The V gene end was trimmed by 2 bases and the J gene end by 5 bases; junction bases not matched to a gene: 0. This CDR3 has 13 residues. CDR3 DNA: TGTGCCTGGAGTACTAGCGGGAACAATGAGCAGTTCTTC. Translating gives CAWSTSGNNEQFF.

Comment on this clone: Other DNA sequences in the sample encode the same CDR3. The gene calls are TRBV18 and TRBJ1-4; 7 bases are a match to TRBD1. The trim removed 1 base at V and 8 bases at J, leaving 7 bases unmatched. Germline CDR1 reads KGHSH; CDR2 reads LQKENI. CDR3 size: 15 residues. CDR3 nucleotide sequence: TGTGCCAGCTCACCACGACAGGGAAGAGGGGAAAAACTGTTTTTT. The encoded protein is CASSPRQGRGEKLFF. The entire variable domain, with the rest obtained from reference TRBV18 and TRBJ1-4, is as follows: NAGVMQNPRHLVRRRGQEARLRCSPMKGHSHVYWYRQLPEEGLKFMVYLQKENIIDESGMPKERFSAEFPKEGPSILRIQQVVRGDSAAYFCASSPRQGRGEKLFFGSGTQLSVL.

This chain connects TRBV6-2 or TRBV6-3 to TRBJ1-2; D is ambiguous. Germline-derived CDR1 and CDR2 are MNHEY and SVGEGT. The CDR3 is 11 amino acids. Trimming took 4 bases from V and 4 from J, leaving 4 bases between them. CDR3 in amino acids: CASSSLYGYTF. The CDR3 DNA is TGTGCCAGCAGTTCCCTCTATGGCTACACCTTC.

This clone was found many times. The chain uses TRBV5-6 and TRBJ2-7; tentatively, D is TRBD1 (6 bases). The CDR3 runs to 14 residues. With 0 bases removed from V and 2 bases from J, the gap between germline ends came to 9 bases. Germline values: CDR1 SGHDT, CDR2 YYEEEE. The CDR3 DNA sequence: TGTGCCAGCAGCTTGGGTGGGGACACCTACGAGCAGTACTTC. Its protein product is CASSLGGDTYEQYF.

This rearrangement joins TRBV19 to TRBJ1-1; TRBD1 is a possible D gene (5 bases). Trimming removed 3 bases at V and 0 bases at J, with 14 bases between. Per the germline V gene, CDR1 is LNHDA and CDR2 is SQIVND (reference sequence). The CDR3 has 16 amino acids. The DNA for the CDR3 is TGTGCCAGTAGTATGGGGGGGAGGCGATTGAACACTGAAGCTTTCTTT. Residues: CASSMGGRRLNTEAFF.

V is TRBV29-1 and J is TRBJ2-7; a weak D match, TRBD2 (5 bases). The CDR3 is 12 residues long. CDR1 is SQVTM and CDR2 is ANQGSEA in the germline V gene. Trimming stripped 5 bases from V and 5 bases from J, with 13 bases between. CDR3 nucleotide sequence: TGCAGCGTTTCCGTCGCTAGCAACGAGCAGTACTTC. Protein product: CSVSVASNEQYF.

CDR3 sequence (DNA): TGTGCCAGCAGCTTAGAGTGGGACAGGGTAATACCCCTCCACTTT. It codes for CASSLEWDRVIPLHF. This chain connects TRBV11-2 to TRBJ1-6; 9 nucleotides agree with TRBD1. The CDR3 runs 15 residues. Trimming took 0 bases from V and 12 from J; bases not matched to a gene: 6. In germline, CDR1 is SGHAT, CDR2 FQNNGV.

This chain connects TRBV7-3 to TRBJ2-3; D perhaps matches TRBD2 (5 bases). V was pared by 5 bases and J by 4 bases, with 10 bases between. Germline CDR1 and CDR2: SGHTA and FQGTGA. The CDR3 sequence is 13 residues long. The CDR3 region is CASSPPGSDTQYF. The CDR3 DNA reads as TGTGCCAGCAGCCCTCCGGGGTCAGATACGCAGTATTTT. The full variable domain, with the rest looked up from reference TRBV7-3 and TRBJ2-3, is GAGVSQTPSNKVTEKGKYVELRCDPISGHTALYWYRQSLGQGPEFLIYFQGTGAADDSGLPNDRFFAVRPEGSVSTLKIQRTERGDSAVYLCASSPPGSDTQYFGPGTRLTVL.

The J gene is TRBJ2-2, the V gene TRBV18; D is uncertain. Trimming shortened V by 3 bases and J by 6 bases, and 5 bases separated the two germline ends. CDR1 is KGHSH and CDR2 is LQKENI in the germline V gene. CDR3 length equals 12 residues. CDR3 nucleotide sequence: TGTGCCAGCTCACCTCCGTCCGGGGAGCTGTTTTTT. It is translated as CASSPPSGELFF.

The chain couples TRBV11-2 to TRBJ2-7; D is perhaps TRBD2 (5 bases). This CDR3 comprises 15 residues. The V gene's germline CDR1 is SGHAT and CDR2 FQNNGV. Trimming took off 2 bases at V and 2 bases at J, with 13 bases between the two ends. The CDR3 bases are TGTGCCAGCAGCTTAATGTGGGCCGGGACCTACGAGCAGTACTTC. Translated: CASSLMWAGTYEQYF.

Many counts were recorded for this clone. The CDR3 is CASSLGAEGSYEQYF. In nucleotides, the CDR3 is TGTGCCAGCAGCTTAGGGGCGGAGGGTTCCTACGAGCAGTACTTC. J is TRBJ2-7 and V is TRBV11-2; a possible D gene is TRBD2 (6 bases). This CDR3 region has 15 residues. V lost 1 base and J lost 1, with 11 bases in between. CDR1 and CDR2 (germline): SGHAT, FQNNGV.